These T cell receptor beta chains were read from a single sample in a study of persistence of HIV-infected CD4 T cells. These TCRs are of unknown antigen specificity. Method: immunoSEQ multiplex PCR; TCRdb's copy keeps in-frame clones and lacks some. The table includes 50,000 to 65,000 clones, 65% to 80% detected once. The source material was CD4+ T cells sorted from PBMCs after roughly 18-hour stimulation, sampled from a patient who received antiretroviral therapy. Source of these receptors: an adult man with HIV who was CMV-seropositive. Both conserved end residues are part of each CDR3. Fields, in order: CDR3 protein, CDR3 DNA, D gene, V gene, J gene, clone size. The D gene is left open where the match is weak. A row's size may be missing; if present it is once, few, many or a size class.

CDR3: CASSTYPRDTYGYTF
DNA: TGTGCCAGTAGTACCTACCCCAGGGACACCTATGGCTACACCTTC
D: -
V: TRBV19
J: TRBJ1-2
size: few

CDR3: CASSLGRGNSPLHF
DNA: TGCGCCAGCAGCTTGGGCAGGGGGAATTCACCCCTCCACTTT
D: TRBD1
V: TRBV5-1
J: TRBJ1-6
size: -

CDR3: CASSASSRGGEAFF
DNA: TGTGCCAGCAGTGCCTCAAGCAGGGGGGGTGAAGCTTTCTTT
D: TRBD1
V: TRBV6-4
J: TRBJ1-1
size: -

CDR3: CASSLSIRNSPLHF
DNA: TGTGCCAGCAGCTTATCTATACGGAATTCACCCCTCCACTTT
D: -
V: TRBV11-2
J: TRBJ1-6
size: -

CDR3: CATKIKRGEQFF
DNA: TGTGCCACCAAAATTAAACGGGGGGAGCAGTTCTTC
D: -
V: TRBV19
J: TRBJ2-1
size: -

CDR3: CAISENRVNSPLHF
DNA: TGTGCCATCAGTGAGAACAGAGTAAATTCACCCCTCCACTTT
D: -
V: TRBV10-3
J: TRBJ1-6
size: -

CDR3: CSVKRGSGEQFF
DNA: TGCAGCGTTAAGAGAGGCTCGGGGGAGCAGTTCTTC
D: -
V: TRBV29-1
J: TRBJ2-1
size: -

CDR3: CASSIVGTALASYGYTF
DNA: TGTGCCAGTAGTATAGTAGGGACAGCCCTTGCTTCCTATGGCTACACCTTC
D: TRBD1
V: TRBV19
J: TRBJ1-2
size: -

CDR3: CASSLMWTSGGGNEQFF
DNA: TGTGCCAGCAGCTTAATGTGGACTAGCGGGGGAGGGAATGAGCAGTTCTTC
D: TRBD2
V: TRBV7-2
J: TRBJ2-1
size: -

CDR3: CASSPGISTNEKLFF
DNA: TGTGCCAGCAGCCCAGGGATATCAACTAATGAAAAACTGTTTTTT
D: -
V: TRBV5-8
J: TRBJ1-4
size: -

CDR3: CASTRGWGTDTQYF
DNA: TGTGCCAGCACCCGTGGGTGGGGCACAGATACGCAGTATTTT
D: -
V: TRBV5-4
J: TRBJ2-3
size: -

CDR3: CASSLGLFSDNEQYF
DNA: TGTGCCAGCAGCTTAGGCCTATTCAGCGATAACGAGCAGTACTTC
D: -
V: TRBV13
J: TRBJ2-7
size: -

CDR3: CASSDLQGVNTEAFF
DNA: TGTGCCAGCAGCGACCTACAGGGGGTCAACACTGAAGCTTTCTTT
D: TRBD1
V: TRBV9
J: TRBJ1-1
size: -

CDR3: CSVGSPSTAGSEKLFF
DNA: TGCAGCGTTGGGTCTCCTTCGACAGCTGGAAGCGAAAAACTGTTTTTT
D: -
V: TRBV29-1
J: TRBJ1-4
size: few

CDR3: CASRMDSTTGELFF
DNA: TGTGCCAGTAGGATGGACAGCACCACCGGGGAGCTGTTTTTT
D: -
V: TRBV19
J: TRBJ2-2
size: once

CDR3: CASSLEGRTGYTF
DNA: TGTGCCAGCAGCTTGGAAGGACGGACTGGCTACACCTTC
D: -
V: TRBV5-4
J: TRBJ1-2
size: -

CDR3: CASSFYLTAPGGTEAFF
DNA: TGTGCCAGCAGCTTTTATTTGACAGCTCCTGGGGGCACTGAAGCTTTCTTT
D: -
V: TRBV7-9
J: TRBJ1-1
size: -

CDR3: CATATGFHTGELFF
DNA: TGCGCCACCGCGACCGGGTTCCACACCGGGGAGCTGTTTTTT
D: -
V: TRBV5-1
J: TRBJ2-2
size: once

CDR3: CASRTSYNSPLHF
DNA: TGTGCCAGCAGGACCTCCTATAATTCACCCCTCCACTTT
D: -
V: TRBV6-5
J: TRBJ1-6
size: -

CDR3: CASSLSRGTSGNTIYF
DNA: TGTGCCAGCAGTTTAAGCAGGGGAACTTCCGGAAACACCATATATTTT
D: -
V: TRBV2
J: TRBJ1-3
size: -

CDR3: CASSQRVLGGNEKLFF
DNA: TGTGCCAGCAGCCAAAGGGTGCTCGGAGGAAATGAAAAACTGTTTTTT
D: -
V: TRBV4-2
J: TRBJ1-4
size: -

CDR3: CAINPSNTGELFF
DNA: TGTGCCATTAATCCAAGTAACACCGGGGAGCTGTTTTTT
D: -
V: TRBV7-9
J: TRBJ2-2
size: -

CDR3: CASTPSYGYTF
DNA: TGTGCCAGCACCCCATCCTATGGCTACACCTTC
D: -
V: TRBV2
J: TRBJ1-2
size: -

CDR3: CASSLSRTGQETQYF
DNA: TGTGCCAGCAGTTTATCCCGGACAGGGCAAGAGACCCAGTACTTC
D: TRBD1
V: TRBV27
J: TRBJ2-5
size: -

CDR3: CASIRDSPPYEQYF
DNA: TGTGCCAGCATCCGGGACAGCCCTCCCTACGAGCAGTACTTC
D: TRBD1
V: TRBV28
J: TRBJ2-7
size: -

CDR3: CASSESGTRTEYNEQFF
DNA: TGCGCCAGCAGTGAGTCGGGAACCCGGACGGAGTACAATGAGCAGTTCTTC
D: -
V: TRBV10-1
J: TRBJ2-1
size: -

CDR3: CASSLSTGNTIYF
DNA: TGTGCCAGCAGCTTGTCCACTGGAAACACCATATATTTT
D: -
V: TRBV7-9
J: TRBJ1-3
size: few

CDR3: CATSRGQGGGTDTQYF
DNA: TGTGCCACCAGCAGAGGACAAGGGGGAGGCACAGATACGCAGTATTTT
D: -
V: TRBV15
J: TRBJ2-3
size: -